One sample yielded the 28 T cell receptor beta chains listed below, sequenced in a study of regulatory T cells in long-lasting Graves disease. Sample time point: newly diagnosed GD, antithyroid drugs for less than 3 months. From RNA extracted from PBMCs, the TCR library was made. Through Arm-PCR of CDR3 regions and iRepertoire HTBI primers, TCR beta libraries were built. MiXCR, applied by TCRdb to the multiplex PCR reads, yields one record per CDR3 protein. Seen here are 350,000 to 550,000 distinct CDR3 sequences, 12% to 15% observed once, and the top ten hold approximately 17%. This sample was shared with a second study, whose subject was T cells in Graves' hyperthyroidism and ophthalmopathy.

The input for sequencing was peripheral blood mononuclear cells (PBMCs), taken at new diagnosis, from a patient treated with antithyroid drugs. The receptors shown here come from a woman in her forties or fifties with Graves disease.

A word on this clonotype: Possible read error: a much larger clone is one base away. The rearrangement joins TRBV7-8 to TRBJ2-5; 7 positions agree with TRBD1. CDR3 length: 12 amino acids. CDR1 SGHVS and CDR2 FQNEAQ come from the germline V gene. The DNA for the CDR3 is TGTGCCAGCAGCACAGGGGCCGAGACCCTGTACTTC. Amino acid sequence: CASSTGAETLYF.

This clonotype showed up many times. The chain is built from TRBV7-9 and TRBJ1-5; tentatively, D is TRBD1 (5 bases). Germline lookup yields CDR1 SEHNR and CDR2 FQNEAQ (reference sequence). This CDR3 spans 15 amino acids. V shed 5 bases and J shed 9 bases, with 20 bases lying between them. This CDR3 is CASSPGGTRNGPQHF. The CDR3 region has the DNA TGTGCCAGCAGCCCCGGGGGGACGCGGAACGGGCCCCAGCATTTT.

In its sample, this clonotype was seen many times. The CDR3 region is CASSLGGALTNEKLFF. CDR3 nucleotide sequence: TGTGCCAGCAGCCTCGGAGGGGCTCTCACTAATGAAAAACTGTTTTTT. The rearrangement links TRBV7-2 to TRBJ1-4, with a tentative D call TRBD1 (5 bases). There are 16 residues in the CDR3. The germline V and J ends were trimmed by 5 bases and 2 bases, with 15 bases remaining between them. Germline lookup yields CDR1 SGHTA and CDR2 FQGNSA.

The genes are TRBV20-1 and TRBJ2-7, with TRBD1 as a possible D gene (6 bases). The germline V gene has CDR1 DFQATT and CDR2 SNEGSKA (reference sequence). Trimming removed 0 bases at V and 2 bases at J, with 14 bases between. The CDR3 runs to 15 residues. CDR3 amino acids: CSARDSGQVTYEQYF. The DNA of the CDR3 is TGCAGTGCTAGAGATTCGGGACAAGTAACCTACGAGCAGTACTTC.

In this sample, this clonotype turned up once. This chain joins TRBV5-1 and TRBJ1-3; the match to TRBD1 covers 11 bases. Trimming cost V 4 bases and J 6 bases; bases outside gene matches: 6. This CDR3 contains 15 residues. CDR1 is SGHRS and CDR2 is YFSETQ in the germline V gene. Here the CDR3 reads CASSEDGQGANTIYF. The CDR3 bases are TGCGCCAGCAGCGAAGACGGACAGGGGGCAAACACCATATATTTT.

Many counts were recorded for this clonotype. The CDR3 protein is CASSPKEVGRIVETQYF. Here the CDR3 DNA reads TGTGCCAGCAGCCCGAAAGAGGTGGGCAGGATTGTTGAGACCCAGTACTTC. The rearrangement joins TRBV9 to TRBJ2-5, with no clear D. CDR1 SGDLS and CDR2 YYNGEE come from the germline V gene. There are 17 residues in the CDR3. The V end was cut by 4 bases, the J end by 5 bases, with 24 bases between.

The chain uses TRBV6-1 and TRBJ2-7; TRBD2 matches at 11 bases. The V and J ends lost 10 bases and 6 bases, in that order; junction bases with no gene match: 8. In germline, CDR1 is MNHNS, CDR2 SASEGT. The CDR3 runs 13 residues. DNA for the CDR3: TGTGCCACCGGGATTAGCGGGAGGGGCGAGCAGTACTTC. Translated: CATGISGRGEQYF.

This clonotype was detected many times. The chain joins TRBV7-2 to TRBJ2-3; D unclear. Germline values: CDR1 SGHTA, CDR2 FQGNSA. The germline V and J ends were trimmed by 6 bases and 0 bases, with 10 bases remaining between them. The CDR3 covers 14 residues. CDR3 residues: CASRSSYSTDTQYF. The CDR3, as DNA: TGTGCCAGCAGAAGTTCCTACAGCACAGATACGCAGTATTTT.

The table lists this clonotype with many counts. The chain joins TRBV2 to TRBJ2-7; D perhaps matches TRBD1 (6 bases). CDR3 size: 15 residues. The ends were cut back, 10 bases at V and 3 bases at J, with 22 bases in the middle. Germline V gene lookup returns CDR1 SNHLY and CDR2 FYNNEI. The CDR3 here is CATSRLGHFSYEQYF. The CDR3 nucleotides read TGTGCCACCTCCCGGCTGGGACACTTCAGCTACGAGCAGTACTTC. Full variable domain (rest looked up from reference TRBV2 and TRBJ2-7): EPEVTQTPSHQVTQMGQEVILRCVPISNHLYFYWYRQILGQKVEFLVSFYNNEISEKSEIFDDQFSVERPDGSNFTLKIRSTKLEDSAMYFCATSRLGHFSYEQYFGPGTRLTVT.

This clonotype was picked up a small number of times. The chain recombines TRBV9 with TRBJ2-1, with D uncertain. This CDR3 has 15 amino acids. V gave up 0 bases and J gave up 5 bases, with 12 bases separating them. From germline, CDR1 is SGDLS and CDR2 YYNGEE. The CDR3 coding sequence is TGTGCCAGCAGCGTAGCTGCCATAGATCACAATGAGCAGTTCTTC. Amino acids: CASSVAAIDHNEQFF.

To note about this clonotype: A much bigger clone sits one base away, suggesting this may be a read error. The V call is TRBV30, the J call TRBJ2-2; no reliable D call. Germline assignment: CDR1 GTSNPN and CDR2 SVGIG (reference sequence). The V and J ends lost 2 bases and 13 bases respectively, with 20 bases between them. The CDR3 has 14 residues. CDR3 residues: CAWSKGQRASGLFF. As DNA, the CDR3 is TGTGCCTGGAGTAAGGGCCAACGCGCGTCGGGGCTGTTTTTT.

The rearrangement uses TRBV3-1 and TRBJ2-2; 11 bases map to TRBD2. This CDR3 region has 19 residues. V lost 1 base, J lost 4 bases, and 11 bases stayed unmatched. Germline V CDR1 and CDR2: LGHDT, YNNKEL (reference sequence). The CDR3 reads CASSQAPGLAAQFTGELFF. CDR3 coding DNA: TGTGCCAGCAGCCAAGCGCCGGGACTAGCGGCCCAATTCACCGGGGAGCTGTTTTTT.

This clonotype was detected many times. V is TRBV5-4 and J is TRBJ2-5, with no clear D. CDR1 is SGHNT, CDR2 YYREEE, per germline (reference sequence). V was clipped by 1 base and J by 0 bases, with 4 bases between them. This CDR3 is built from 13 residues. DNA for the CDR3: TGTGCCAGCAGCTTGAAGGACCAAGAGACCCAGTACTTC. Amino acid sequence: CASSLKDQETQYF.

The chain employs TRBV28 and TRBJ2-3; a weak D match, TRBD1 (6 bases). The CDR3 length is 16 residues. The V gene lost 3 bases and the J gene lost 0 bases, with 13 bases spanning the gap. Germline values: CDR1 MDHEN, CDR2 SYDVKM. As DNA, the CDR3 is TGTGCCAGCAGTTTGTTACAGGGTGGGAGCACAGATACGCAGTATTTT. It yields the protein CASSLLQGGSTDTQYF.

The chain is built from TRBV28 and TRBJ2-3, with 8 bases aligning to TRBD2. This CDR3 contains 16 residues. Germline V gene lookup returns CDR1 MDHEN and CDR2 SYDVKM. Germline trimming cut 6 bases from V and 3 bases from J; bases unmatched to any gene: 11. CDR3 sequence (DNA): TGTGCCAGCAGCCTACCGGGACTAGTTGGGACAGATACGCAGTATTTT. Translation gives CASSLPGLVGTDTQYF.

A few counts support this clonotype. Here the CDR3 reads CASSLVAISEAFF. As DNA, the CDR3 is TGTGCCAGCAGTTTGGTTGCCATCTCTGAAGCTTTCTTT. The chain has TRBV28 and TRBJ1-1, with D uncertain. The CDR3 is made up of 13 amino acids. Per germline, CDR1 MDHEN and CDR2 SYDVKM. V shed 3 bases and J shed 6 bases, with 11 bases lying between them.

There are many counts of this clonotype. V usage is TRBV2 and J usage is TRBJ2-7; 8 nucleotides line up with TRBD2. The CDR3 has 15 amino acids. Germline CDR1 SNHLY, CDR2 FYNNEI. V shed 6 bases, J shed 2 bases, and the junction held 9 bases outside the gene matches. CDR3 amino acids: CASRGLEREPYEQYF. The CDR3 DNA follows: TGTGCCAGCAGGGGCCTAGAGCGGGAGCCCTACGAGCAGTACTTC.

There are a few counts of this clonotype. The chain is built from TRBV4-1 and TRBJ2-2; 11 positions match TRBD1. Unmatched junction bases numbered 4, after V lost 3 bases and J lost 4 bases. Germline loops: CDR1 MGHRA, CDR2 YSYEKL. This CDR3 is built from 16 residues. CDR3 sequence reads: CASSHGQGAGTGELFF. CDR3 DNA sequence: TGCGCCAGCAGCCATGGACAGGGGGCAGGCACCGGGGAGCTGTTTTTT.

In this sample, this clonotype turned up many times. The chain carries TRBV5-1 and TRBJ1-1; D not certain. CDR1 is SGHRS, CDR2 YFSETQ, per germline. V gave up 2 bases and J gave up 0 bases, with 8 bases separating them. This CDR3 contains 14 residues. The CDR3 is CASSFNQMNTEAFF. CDR3 nucleotide sequence: TGCGCCAGCAGCTTTAATCAGATGAACACTGAAGCTTTCTTT. Complete variable domain (other parts from reference TRBV5-1 and TRBJ1-1): KAGVTQTPRYLIKTRGQQVTLSCSPISGHRSVSWYQQTPGQGLQFLFEYFSETQRNKGNFPGRFSGRQFSNSRSEMNVSTLELGDSALYLCASSFNQMNTEAFFGQGTRLTVV.

The chain carries TRBV20-1 and TRBJ2-3, with D possibly TRBD2 on 7 matching bases. Looked up from germline, CDR1 is DFQATT and CDR2 is SNEGSKA (reference sequence). This CDR3 region has 15 residues. V gave up 6 bases and J gave up 4 bases, with 20 bases separating them. CDR3 protein: CSADGAGASPDTQYF. In DNA form, the CDR3 reads TGCAGTGCCGACGGGGCGGGGGCCTCTCCAGATACGCAGTATTTT.

This chain connects TRBV5-1 to TRBJ2-1; the match to TRBD2 covers 10 bases. The germline gives CDR1 SGHRS, CDR2 YFSETQ. J gave up 6 bases and V 4 bases, and 7 bases lay outside the gene matches. This CDR3 comprises 15 residues. The CDR3, as DNA: TGCGCCAGCAGCCCCACTAGCGGGACCTCCAATGAGCAGTTCTTC. Protein product: CASSPTSGTSNEQFF. Complete variable domain (other parts from reference TRBV5-1 and TRBJ2-1): KAGVTQTPRYLIKTRGQQVTLSCSPISGHRSVSWYQQTPGQGLQFLFEYFSETQRNKGNFPGRFSGRQFSNSRSEMNVSTLELGDSALYLCASSPTSGTSNEQFFGPGTRLTVL.

This clonotype has a count of ten or more. The chain has TRBV29-1 and TRBJ1-1; D not certain. CDR1 and CDR2 from the germline V gene are SQVTM and ANQGSEA. CDR3 length equals 13 residues. The V and J ends lost 3 bases and 6 bases respectively, with 14 bases between them. The CDR3 DNA sequence: TGCAGCGTTGACTTAGGGAAGTTGTCTGAAGCTTTCTTT. Translating gives CSVDLGKLSEAFF.

This clonotype has at least ten counts. This chain connects TRBV7-3 to TRBJ2-2; 8 nucleotides agree with TRBD2. Germline V gene data show CDR1 as SGHTA and CDR2 as FQGTGA. This CDR3 is 15 amino acids long. V lost 6 bases, J lost 5 bases, and 8 bases stayed unmatched. The CDR3 sequence is CASRATSASTGELFF. The CDR3 region has the DNA TGTGCCAGCAGAGCGACTAGCGCCTCGACCGGGGAGCTGTTTTTT.

The chain has TRBV7-2 and TRBJ1-5, with TRBD1 matching 7 bases. Germline V lookup: CDR1 SGHTA, CDR2 FQGNSA. Germline trimming cut 0 bases from V and 3 bases from J; bases unmatched to any gene: 11. This CDR3 contains 18 residues. CDR3 sequence: CASSLAGRRQGLNQPQHF. CDR3 bases: TGTGCCAGCAGCTTAGCAGGGAGACGACAGGGCCTCAATCAGCCCCAGCATTTT.

V and J are TRBV2 and TRBJ2-4; TRBD2 agrees at 7 bases. The germline CDR1 and CDR2 sequences are SNHLY and FYNNEI. This CDR3 spans 20 amino acids. After removal of 1 base from V and 1 base from J, the junction contained 16 bases not matched to a gene. CDR3 nucleotide sequence: TGTGCCAGCAGTGAAGGGGGCCGTCTAGCGGATGGGGAGGCCAAAAACATTCAGTACTTC. This translates into CASSEGGRLADGEAKNIQYF.

This clonotype was seen a few times. The chain joins TRBV7-2 to TRBJ1-5; no clear D gene. Germline CDR1 reads SGHTA; CDR2 reads FQGNSA. The CDR3 contains 16 residues. The V end was cut by 1 base, the J end by 2 bases, with 12 bases between. This CDR3 is CASSLVPGSRNQPQHF. CDR3 in DNA: TGTGCCAGCAGCTTAGTTCCGGGGAGTCGCAATCAGCCCCAGCATTTT.

This clonotype has a handful of counts. The chain is built from TRBV3-1 and TRBJ1-4; D remains unclear. Trimming removed 1 base from V and 4 bases from J, with 19 bases in between. The CDR3 sequence is 18 residues long. The germline gives CDR1 LGHDT, CDR2 YNNKEL (reference sequence). CDR3 sequence reads: CASSQVRLRRELNEKLFF. In DNA, the CDR3 is TGTGCCAGCAGCCAAGTACGACTCCGTCGGGAACTTAATGAAAAACTGTTTTTT.

In nucleotides, the CDR3 is TGTGCCAGCAGTTCAGGGGCTAGTTCCTCCTACGAGCAGTACTTC. Its translation: CASSSGASSSYEQYF. This chain uses TRBV28 with TRBJ2-7, with D tentatively TRBD1 (6 bases). V was trimmed by 4 bases and J by 0 bases, leaving 13 bases between them. Germline V gene lookup returns CDR1 MDHEN and CDR2 SYDVKM. CDR3 size: 15 residues.